A single T cell receptor (beta chain) is shown here with its context. Its specificity is unknown. The sample comes from a study of T cell responses to AZD1222 COVID-19 vaccine. The method was immunoSEQ multiplex PCR; TCRdb's version includes in-frame clones alone and lacks a portion of them. The table includes 100,000 to 150,000 clones, 85% to 90% detected once. Study-wide points: There were repertoire samples only from the period after the peak T cell response. Seropositivity was recorded at baseline in only 6 or 7 AZD1222 recipients. Nearly half of spike-specific TCRs reportedly go after variant regions that carry no mutations.

Between the trimmed V and J ends, which lost 5 bases and 3 bases, there was a span of 14 bases. The CDR3 is made up of 14 amino acids. Per germline, CDR1 SGHAT and CDR2 FQNNGV. The chain recombines TRBV11-2 with TRBJ2-7; possibly TRBD1 for D (6 bases). This TCR was recovered from an adult in good health. The input for sequencing was peripheral blood, taken on day 0 of AZD1222 vaccination. This chain's CDR3 is CASSISNRVYEQYF. The CDR3 DNA reads as TGTGCCAGCAGCATCAGTAACAGGGTCTACGAGCAGTACTTC.